The subject of this entry is one T cell receptor beta chain. Its antigen is still unknown. A much more abundant neighbour one base away suggests this may be a read error. The data are from a study of glioma-infiltrating T cells. Study-level points and caveats: Tissue and blood shared very few CDR3 sequences. Gliomas, especially low-grade, showed above-expected tissue-blood divergence; non-neoplastic patients showed below.

This CDR3 region has 14 residues. Looked up from germline, CDR1 is LNHDA and CDR2 is SQIVND (reference sequence). V lost 6 bases to trimming and J lost 0 bases, with 12 bases between them. Amplification of TCR alpha and beta CDR3 regions from RNA used iRepertoire nested multiplex PCR. Input was about 100-450 ng of tissue mRNA or PBMC total RNA. TCRdb itself ran the multiplex PCR reads through MiXCR, one entry per CDR3 protein. This sample has fewer than 200,000 distinct CDR3 sequences, with 30% to 40% found just once. The chain joins TRBV19 to TRBJ2-7, with D tentatively TRBD1 (6 bases). Material for sequencing was glioma tissue, nonneoplastic brain tissue, or PBMCs (not recorded which). This TCR was sampled from a human donor with low-grade glioma or glioblastoma, undergoing nonglioma brain surgery, or in good health (not recorded which). The CDR3 coding sequence is TGTGCCAGTAGCGCCGGGACATACTCCTACGAGCAGTACTTC. It translates to CASSAGTYSYEQYF. Full variable domain (outside the CDR3, taken from reference TRBV19 and TRBJ2-7): DGGITQSPKYLFRKEGQNVTLSCEQNLNHDAMYWYRQDPGQGLRLIYYSQIVNDFQKGDIAEGYSVSREKKESFPLTVTSAQKNPTAFYLCASSAGTYSYEQYFGPGTRLTVT.